This T cell receptor (beta chain) came from a study of cytomegalovirus exposure and HLA in healthy donors. Whole-study results and caveats: Rare TCR sequences dominated, though some public TCRs recurred in many donors.

Measured with immunoSEQ multiplex PCR; TCRdb has only the in-frame clones, and not every one. The sample lists about 98,000 clones; around 85% were seen once. Regarding this clone: Its antigen is not known. The junction departs from the called germline gene at one end, perhaps through a read error.

Germline CDR1 and CDR2: MNHNY and SVGAGI (reference sequence). The CDR3 has 13 amino acids. The TCR comes from a woman aged 25-40 years in good health and CMV-seronegative. V is TRBV6-6 and J is TRBJ1-6, with TRBD1 identical over 9 bases. The material sequenced was PBMCs. CDR3 amino acids: CAGRTGDNSPLHF. Written as DNA, the CDR3 is TGTGCCGGCAGGACAGGGGATAATTCACCCCTCCACTTT.